This TCR beta chain comes out of a study of early T cells in non-severe SARS-CoV-2 infection. Background on the study: Unsorted whole blood bulk RNA was sequenced, with unpaired chains. Study-wide results and limits: Matching with VDJdb favored anti-spike CD8 responses (missing private and CD4 specificities).

Molecules of cDNA were individually given unique molecular identifiers that were attached to them. TCRdb itself ran the 5' RACE reads through MiXCR, one entry per CDR3 protein. This table has some 66,000 distinct CDR3 sequences, around 12% appearing once. Germline loops: CDR1 SGHTA, CDR2 FQGNSA. The CDR3 has 13 residues. Trimming shortened V by 1 base and J by 7 bases, and 8 bases separated the two germline ends. At least ten counts were recorded for this clonotype. Its antigen is undetermined. V is TRBV7-2 and J is TRBJ2-1, with D possibly TRBD1 on 6 matching bases. This receptor was identified in an adult who was a healthcare worker with PCR-confirmed SARS-CoV-2 infection or an uninfected control (not recorded which). The source material was whole blood. The CDR3, as DNA: TGTGCCAGCAGCTTAGTCAGGGGAAATGAGCAGTTCTTC. It codes for CASSLVRGNEQFF.